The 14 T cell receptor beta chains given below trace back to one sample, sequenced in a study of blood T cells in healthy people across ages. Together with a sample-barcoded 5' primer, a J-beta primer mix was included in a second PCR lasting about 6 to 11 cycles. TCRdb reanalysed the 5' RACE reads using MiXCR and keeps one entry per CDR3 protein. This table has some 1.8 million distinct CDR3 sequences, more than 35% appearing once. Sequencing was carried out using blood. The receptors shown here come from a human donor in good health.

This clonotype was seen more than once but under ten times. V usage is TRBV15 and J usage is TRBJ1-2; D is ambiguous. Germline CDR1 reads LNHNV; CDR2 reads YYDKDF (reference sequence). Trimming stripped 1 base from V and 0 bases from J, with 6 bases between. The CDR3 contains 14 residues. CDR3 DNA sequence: TGTGCCACCAGCAGAGGAGCAGCTAACTATGGCTACACCTTC. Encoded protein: CATSRGAANYGYTF.

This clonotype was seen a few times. CDR3 sequence reads: CASSQSTQNTEAFF. The CDR3 nucleotides are TGTGCCAGCAGCCAGTCCACCCAGAACACTGAAGCTTTCTTT. The V and J genes are TRBV3-1 and TRBJ1-1; D remains unclear. The CDR3 runs to 14 residues. The germline gives CDR1 LGHDT, CDR2 YNNKEL (reference sequence). V was pared by 3 bases and J by 1 base, with 9 bases between.

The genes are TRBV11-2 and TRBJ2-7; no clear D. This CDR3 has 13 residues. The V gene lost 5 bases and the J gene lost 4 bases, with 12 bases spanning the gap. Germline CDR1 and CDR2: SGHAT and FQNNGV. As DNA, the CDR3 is TGTGCCAGCAGCCGCTACGACCAGTACGAGCAGTACTTC. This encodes CASSRYDQYEQYF.

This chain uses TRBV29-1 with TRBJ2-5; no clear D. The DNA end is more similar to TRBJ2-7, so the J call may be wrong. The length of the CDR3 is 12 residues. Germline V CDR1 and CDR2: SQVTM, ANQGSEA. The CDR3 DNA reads TGCAGCGTTGGGCAGTATGGTGCCGAGCAGTACTTC. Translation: CSVGQYGAEQYF.

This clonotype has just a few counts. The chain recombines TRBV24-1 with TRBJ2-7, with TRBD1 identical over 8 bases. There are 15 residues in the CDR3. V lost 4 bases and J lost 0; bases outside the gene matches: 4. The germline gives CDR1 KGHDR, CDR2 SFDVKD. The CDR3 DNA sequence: TGTGCCACCAGTGAATCCGGGACAGGCTCCTACGAGCAGTACTTC. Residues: CATSESGTGSYEQYF.

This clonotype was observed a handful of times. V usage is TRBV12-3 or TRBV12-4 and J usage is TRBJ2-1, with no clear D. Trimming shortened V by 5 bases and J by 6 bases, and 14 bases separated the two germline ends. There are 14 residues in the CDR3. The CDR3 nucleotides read TGTGCCAGCAGTACCTCGAGCCCAGTCAATGAGCAGTTCTTC. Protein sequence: CASSTSSPVNEQFF.

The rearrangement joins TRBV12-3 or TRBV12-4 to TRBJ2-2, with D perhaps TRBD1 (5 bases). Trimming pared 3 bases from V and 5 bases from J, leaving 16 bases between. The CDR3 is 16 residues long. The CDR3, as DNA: TGTGCCAGCAGTTTTTCATGGGGCCTAGAGACCGGGGAGCTGTTTTTT. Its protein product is CASSFSWGLETGELFF.

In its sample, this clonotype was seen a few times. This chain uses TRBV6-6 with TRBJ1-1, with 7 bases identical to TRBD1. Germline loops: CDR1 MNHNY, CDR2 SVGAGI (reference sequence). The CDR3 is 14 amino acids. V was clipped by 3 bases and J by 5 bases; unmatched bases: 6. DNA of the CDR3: TGTGCCAGCAGTTATAGGGCAGGGGGAACTGAAGCTTTCTTT. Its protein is CASSYRAGGTEAFF.

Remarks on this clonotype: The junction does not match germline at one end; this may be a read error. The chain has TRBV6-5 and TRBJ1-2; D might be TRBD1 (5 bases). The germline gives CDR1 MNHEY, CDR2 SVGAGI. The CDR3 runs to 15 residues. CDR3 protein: CTSSYGGPINYGYTF. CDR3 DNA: TGTACCAGCAGCTACGGGGGACCGATTAACTATGGCTACACCTTC.

The CDR3 region has the DNA TGTGCCAGCAGCTTAGACGGGGAGATCCAGTACTTC. Its translation is CASSLDGEIQYF. This chain connects TRBV7-9 to TRBJ2-7, with D possibly TRBD2 on 5 matching bases. The V gene lost 1 base and the J gene lost 10 bases, with 11 bases spanning the gap. Germline V CDR1 and CDR2: SEHNR, FQNEAQ (reference sequence). The CDR3 is 12 amino acids.

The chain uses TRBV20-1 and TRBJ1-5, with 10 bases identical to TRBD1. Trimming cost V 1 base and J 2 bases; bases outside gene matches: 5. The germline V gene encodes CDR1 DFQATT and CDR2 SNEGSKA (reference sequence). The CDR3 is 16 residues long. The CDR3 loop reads CSARGYGQGGNQPQHF. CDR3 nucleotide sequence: TGCAGTGCTAGAGGGTACGGACAGGGGGGCAATCAGCCCCAGCATTTT.

This chain's CDR3 is CSAFLRDRLLKHNEQFF. DNA of the CDR3: TGCAGTGCTTTTCTCCGGGACAGGCTGTTGAAACACAATGAGCAGTTCTTC. The gene calls are TRBV20-1 and TRBJ2-1; TRBD1 matches 8 bases. CDR3 length: 17 amino acids. CDR1 is DFQATT and CDR2 is SNEGSKA in the germline V gene (reference sequence). The V and J ends lost 5 bases and 5 bases, in that order; junction bases with no gene match: 17.

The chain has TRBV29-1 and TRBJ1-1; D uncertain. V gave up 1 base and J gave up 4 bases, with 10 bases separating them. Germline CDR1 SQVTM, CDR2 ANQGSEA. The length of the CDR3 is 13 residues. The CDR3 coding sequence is TGCAGCGTTGAAGGACCCAGGAGCACTGAAGCTTTCTTT. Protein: CSVEGPRSTEAFF.

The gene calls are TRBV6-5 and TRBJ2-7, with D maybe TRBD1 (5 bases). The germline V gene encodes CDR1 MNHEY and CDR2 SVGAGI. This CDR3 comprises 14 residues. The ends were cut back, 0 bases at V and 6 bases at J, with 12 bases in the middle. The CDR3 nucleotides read TGTGCCAGCAGTTACTCATGGGGCTCGGGCGAGCAGTACTTC. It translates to CASSYSWGSGEQYF.